These 20 T cell receptor beta chains share one sample of origin, sequenced in a study of T cell repertoires in cytomegalovirus infection. Each CDR3 protein is one row after TCRdb ran MiXCR on the reads. The sample lists approximately 500,000 distinct CDR3 sequences, 15% to 20% occurring once. Input material: CD8+ T cells from PBMCs. The receptor source for this set is a human donor in good health (CMV status not recorded). Some clones in this sample may be carry-over from other donors' samples.

A few counts support this clonotype. The CDR3 DNA sequence: TGTGCCAGCCTCGGGACAGTAATCTTACCATATAGCAATCAGCCCCAGCATTTT. Residues: CASLGTVILPYSNQPQHF. The chain carries TRBV9 and TRBJ1-5, with 7 bases matching TRBD1. This CDR3 is built from 18 residues. Trimming took 7 bases from V and 0 from J; bases not matched to a gene: 16. Germline V CDR1 and CDR2: SGDLS, YYNGEE. Looking up the rest from reference TRBV9 and TRBJ1-5 gives the full variable domain: DSGVTQTPKHLITATGQRVTLRCSPRSGDLSVYWYQQSLDQGLQFLIQYYNGEERAKGNILERFSAQQFPDLHSELNLSSLELGDSALYFCASLGTVILPYSNQPQHFGDGTRLSIL.

This clonotype was seen ten or more times. V is TRBV12-3 or TRBV12-4 and J is TRBJ1-2; D might be TRBD1 (5 bases). With 3 bases removed from V and 3 bases from J, the gap between germline ends came to 14 bases. This CDR3 region has 15 residues. The CDR3 DNA reads as TGTGCCAGCAGTTTGGGGCAGTATCAGTACTATGGCTACACCTTC. It encodes CASSLGQYQYYGYTF.

V is TRBV20-1 and J is TRBJ2-7; 10 positions match TRBD1. The V gene's germline CDR1 is DFQATT and CDR2 SNEGSKA (reference sequence). This CDR3 is built from 15 residues. J lost 4 bases, V lost 5 bases, and 11 bases had no gene match. CDR3 sequence: CSARDRGSRGYEQYF. CDR3 sequence (DNA): TGCAGTGCTCGGGACAGGGGTTCGCGGGGTTACGAGCAGTACTTC.

This clonotype was seen many times. The chain couples TRBV7-2 to TRBJ2-5; 7 bases match TRBD1. Germline V lookup: CDR1 SGHTA, CDR2 FQGNSA. The CDR3 length is 16 residues. The J segment lost 5 bases and the V segment lost 5 bases, leaving 14 bases of the junction unmatched. DNA for the CDR3: TGTGCCAGCAGCGACCCCGGGACAGACGATCGGGAGACCCAGTACTTC. Its protein product is CASSDPGTDDRETQYF.

This clonotype has at least ten counts. This chain links TRBV24-1 with TRBJ2-1, with 10 bases fitting TRBD2. Germline CDR1 and CDR2: KGHDR and SFDVKD. With 6 bases clipped from V and 4 bases from J, the junction kept 11 bases outside the gene matches. This CDR3 region has 17 residues. Here the CDR3 DNA reads TGTGCCACCAGTTCGGGGCTAGCGGGAGATACTTACAATGAGCAGTTCTTC. Its protein product is CATSSGLAGDTYNEQFF.

This clonotype was seen a few times. The chain uses TRBV4-1 and TRBJ1-2, with D maybe TRBD1 (5 bases). Trimming removed 0 bases at V and 3 bases at J, with 11 bases between. The germline V gene encodes CDR1 MGHRA and CDR2 YSYEKL. This CDR3 has 15 amino acids. CDR3 sequence: CASSQDQGGYYGYTF. CDR3 DNA: TGCGCCAGCAGCCAAGATCAGGGCGGATACTATGGCTACACCTTC.

This clonotype has more than one count but fewer than ten. The chain carries TRBV14 and TRBJ1-1; D unclear. This CDR3 contains 12 residues. Germline V gene lookup returns CDR1 SGHDN and CDR2 FVKESK. The ends were cut back, 7 bases at V and 3 bases at J, with 9 bases in the middle. CDR3 DNA: TGTGCCAGCAAACGCCGGGACACTGAAGCTTTCTTT. This gives the protein CASKRRDTEAFF. The full variable domain, its missing parts supplied by reference TRBV14 and TRBJ1-1, is EAGVTQFPSHSVIEKGQTVTLRCDPISGHDNLYWYRRVMGKEIKFLLHFVKESKQDESGMPNNRFLAERTGGTYSTLKVQPAELEDSGVYFCASKRRDTEAFFGQGTRLTVV.

The chain uses TRBV2 and TRBJ2-7, with TRBD2 identical over 9 bases. V was pared by 6 bases and J by 2 bases, with 8 bases of the junction left unmatched. The CDR3 totals 15 residues. Germline assignment: CDR1 SNHLY and CDR2 FYNNEI. CDR3: CASSPGLALPYEQYF. In DNA form, the CDR3 reads TGTGCCAGCAGCCCAGGACTAGCGCTCCCCTACGAGCAGTACTTC.

This clonotype has a count of ten or more. This chain connects TRBV11-2 to TRBJ2-3, with 8 bases fitting TRBD2. This CDR3 is 16 amino acids long. Germline CDR1 SGHAT, CDR2 FQNNGV. V lost 7 bases to trimming and J lost 0 bases; unmatched junction nucleotides: 9. Here the CDR3 reads CASTSSGTTSTDTQYF. The DNA of the CDR3 is TGTGCCAGCACCAGTAGCGGGACGACTAGCACAGATACGCAGTATTTT.

This clonotype was recorded many times. V and J are TRBV6-5 and TRBJ2-1; D is ambiguous. Trimming removed 4 bases at V and 5 bases at J, with 15 bases between. This CDR3 is built from 15 residues. The V gene's germline CDR1 is MNHEY and CDR2 SVGAGI. CDR3 sequence: CASSFSRYTNNEQFF. CDR3 in DNA: TGTGCCAGCAGTTTCTCCCGATATACTAACAATGAGCAGTTCTTC.

This clonotype occurred many times. The CDR3 is CSAKLDRMVGEKLFF. CDR3 sequence (DNA): TGCAGTGCTAAGCTGGACAGGATGGTAGGCGAAAAACTGTTTTTT. The J gene is TRBJ1-4, the V gene TRBV20-1; 7 bases align to TRBD1. The germline CDR1 and CDR2 sequences are DFQATT and SNEGSKA (reference sequence). The trim removed 4 bases at V and 8 bases at J, leaving 13 bases unmatched. The CDR3 length is 15 residues.

This clonotype was counted at least ten times. This chain joins TRBV28 and TRBJ1-4, with unresolved D. Germline V gene sequence: CDR1 MDHEN, CDR2 SYDVKM. This CDR3 comprises 16 residues. V was trimmed by 6 bases and J by 6 bases, leaving 20 bases between them. CDR3 in amino acids: CASRRRESSFHEKLFF. The CDR3 region has the DNA TGTGCCAGCAGGCGACGGGAGAGTAGTTTTCATGAAAAACTGTTTTTT.

This clonotype was counted at least ten times. The rearrangement uses TRBV27 and TRBJ2-5; D is unclear. The CDR3 loop spans 18 amino acids. The germline V and J ends were trimmed by 0 bases and 3 bases, with 20 bases remaining between them. The germline CDR1 and CDR2 sequences are MNHEY and SMNVEV (reference sequence). The CDR3: CASSLSPTGRSHKETQYF. The CDR3 DNA follows: TGTGCCAGCAGTTTATCGCCTACTGGACGCTCTCATAAAGAGACCCAGTACTTC.

The chain is built from TRBV11-2 and TRBJ1-3, with D hard to call. Trimming shortened V by 1 base and J by 4 bases, and 8 bases separated the two germline ends. The CDR3 spans 14 residues. Germline lookup yields CDR1 SGHAT and CDR2 FQNNGV. The CDR3 region is CASSLVYRGNTIYF. As DNA, the CDR3 is TGTGCCAGCAGCTTAGTTTATAGGGGAAACACCATATATTTT.

This clonotype was seen many times. The chain uses TRBV4-2 and TRBJ2-7; tentatively, D is TRBD1 (5 bases). CDR1 is LGHNA, CDR2 YNFKEQ, per germline. This CDR3 comprises 17 residues. V was cut by 0 bases and J by 1 base, with 16 bases left in between. CDR3 DNA sequence: TGTGCCAGCAGCCAAGACGGAACAGGCGGCGGATCCTACGAGCAGTACTTC. This sequence encodes CASSQDGTGGGSYEQYF.

This clonotype occurred many times. The chain has TRBV7-2 and TRBJ2-7; D call uncertain. CDR3 length: 17 amino acids. The germline V gene encodes CDR1 SGHTA and CDR2 FQGNSA. The V end lost 0 bases, the J end lost 0 bases, and 15 bases lay between the germline ends. The chain's CDR3 is CASSLAASRVYSYEQYF. The CDR3 bases are TGTGCCAGCAGCTTAGCGGCTTCTCGGGTATACTCCTACGAGCAGTACTTC.

The chain recombines TRBV7-9 with TRBJ2-7; 7 bases align to TRBD1. The germline CDR1 and CDR2 sequences are SEHNR and FQNEAQ (reference sequence). This CDR3 spans 15 amino acids. The junction had 9 bases not matched to a gene; V was cut back by 4 bases and J by 3 bases. The CDR3 DNA sequence: TGTGCCAGCAGCTCTGGCCGGGACAGTATCTACGAGCAGTACTTC. This gives the protein CASSSGRDSIYEQYF.

Only a few counts were recorded for this clonotype. V usage is TRBV27 and J usage is TRBJ2-1, with 11 positions matching TRBD2. V lost 10 bases and J lost 2; bases outside the gene matches: 10. This CDR3 comprises 16 residues. Germline V lookup: CDR1 MNHEY, CDR2 SMNVEV (reference sequence). This chain's CDR3 is CATFTGTSGAYNEQFF. The CDR3 DNA reads as TGTGCCACCTTTACCGGGACTAGCGGAGCCTACAATGAGCAGTTCTTC.

At least ten counts were recorded for this clonotype. The rearrangement links TRBV4-2 to TRBJ2-6; no definite D call. Germline V gives CDR1 LGHNA, CDR2 YNFKEQ. The V and J ends lost 0 bases and 0 bases respectively, with 6 bases between them. This CDR3 is built from 16 residues. DNA of the CDR3: TGTGCCAGCAGCCAAGAAAGCTCCTCTGGGGCCAACGTCCTGACTTTC. Amino acids: CASSQESSSGANVLTF.

With regard to this clonotype: This may be a read error, as it is one base from a much larger clone. This chain links TRBV28 with TRBJ2-5; TRBD1 agrees at 9 bases. The CDR3 is made up of 16 amino acids. Germline CDR1 MDHEN, CDR2 SYDVKM. The CDR3 DNA reads as TGTGCCAGCAGTTTGGGACAGGGAAGAGCGAAAGAGACCCAGTGCTTC. This codes for CASSLGQGRAKETQCF.